This T cell receptor (beta chain) was recorded in a study of shared clonotypes between healthy human individuals. The deep-level immunoSEQ assay was used. The repertoire was sequenced with immunoSEQ multiplex PCR; TCRdb's copy has only in-frame clones and lacks some. This sample has hundreds of thousands of clones; 79% occur once, and the top ten carry approximately 13%. The CDR3 extends over 13 amino acids. Trimming shortened V by 3 bases and J by 8 bases, and 13 bases separated the two germline ends. Germline loops: CDR1 MDHEN, CDR2 SYDVKM. This clone was found many times. Its antigen is as yet unknown. Points from the study as a whole: Limited genetic and exposure-history diversity came from having few donors.

The TCR comes from a woman aged 40 to 50 in good health. Some clones in this sample may be carry-over from other donors' samples. Source material: PBMCs. The V call is TRBV28, the J call TRBJ1-2, with D unresolved. CDR3 nucleotides: TGTGCCAGCAGTTTTGAGGCTTCCGGGGGCTACACCTTC. This encodes CASSFEASGGYTF.